These 4 T cell receptor beta chains were sequenced from one sample in a study of CD8 T cells in ankylosing spondylitis. Study results and caveats: What seemed typical of ankylosing spondylitis blood was a TCR beta motif built from 7 or 8 highly homologous variants.

No antigens are known for them. TCRdb re-called the 5' RACE reads with MiXCR, one entry per CDR3 protein. This sample has about 440,000 distinct CDR3 sequences, with roughly a sixth found just once. Sequencing was performed on blood, either unsorted or a sorted T cell fraction (not recorded which). These receptors all stem from a male donor with ankylosing spondylitis.

This clonotype was seen repeatedly, ten times or more. The gene calls are TRBV20-1 and TRBJ2-2; D may be TRBD2 (9 bases). The V and J ends lost 6 bases and 5 bases respectively, with 22 bases between them. The CDR3 contains 16 residues. Germline CDR1 and CDR2: DFQATT and SNEGSKA (reference sequence). The CDR3 DNA is TGCAGTGCCAGGGGGCTAGCGGGAACGAGGACCGGGGAGCTGTTTTTT. The encoded protein is CSARGLAGTRTGELFF.

The chain combines TRBV7-6 with TRBJ2-7, with 11 bases matching TRBD1. With 3 bases clipped from V and 5 bases from J, the junction kept 6 bases outside the gene matches. The length of the CDR3 is 15 residues. Germline V gene sequence: CDR1 SGHVS, CDR2 FNYEAQ. In DNA, the CDR3 is TGTGCCAGCAGCTTCGCCGGGACAGGGGGACACGAGCAGTACTTC. It specifies CASSFAGTGGHEQYF.

V usage is TRBV7-9 and J usage is TRBJ2-1; 7 bases match TRBD2. This CDR3 comprises 14 residues. Trimming removed 2 bases from V and 7 bases from J; junction bases left unmatched: 5. From germline, CDR1 is SEHNR and CDR2 FQNEAQ (reference sequence). The CDR3 loop reads CASSLSGAGNEQFF. The CDR3 coding sequence is TGTGCCAGCAGCTTAAGCGGGGCGGGGAATGAGCAGTTCTTC.

V and J are TRBV6-1 and TRBJ1-6; tentative D call: TRBD1 (5 bases). Trimming took off 6 bases at V and 7 bases at J, with 10 bases between the two ends. The CDR3 consists of 13 residues. Per germline, CDR1 MNHNS and CDR2 SASEGT. CDR3 nucleotides: TGTGCCAGCAGGACAGAGAAGAATTCACCCCTCCACTTT. This sequence encodes CASRTEKNSPLHF.